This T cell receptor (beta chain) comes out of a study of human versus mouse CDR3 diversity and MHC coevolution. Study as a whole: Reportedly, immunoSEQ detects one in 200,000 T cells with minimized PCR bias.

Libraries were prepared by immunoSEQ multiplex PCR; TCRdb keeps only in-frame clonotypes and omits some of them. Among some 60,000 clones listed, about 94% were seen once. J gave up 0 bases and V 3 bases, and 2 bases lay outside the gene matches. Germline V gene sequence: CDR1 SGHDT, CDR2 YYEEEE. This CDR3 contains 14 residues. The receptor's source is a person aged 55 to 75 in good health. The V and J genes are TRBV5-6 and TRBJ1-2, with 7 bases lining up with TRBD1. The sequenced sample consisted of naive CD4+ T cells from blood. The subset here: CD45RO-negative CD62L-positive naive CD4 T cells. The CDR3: CASSYDRANYGYTF. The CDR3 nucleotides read TGTGCCAGCAGCTATGACAGGGCTAACTATGGCTACACCTTC.